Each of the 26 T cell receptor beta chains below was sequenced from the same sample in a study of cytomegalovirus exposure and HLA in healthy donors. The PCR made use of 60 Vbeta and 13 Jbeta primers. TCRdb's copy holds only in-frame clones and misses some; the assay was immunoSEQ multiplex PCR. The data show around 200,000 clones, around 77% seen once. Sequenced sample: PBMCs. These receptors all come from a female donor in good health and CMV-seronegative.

The CDR3: CASSSAGTGGEKLFF. The CDR3 nucleotides read TGTGCCAGCAGCTCAGCTGGGACAGGAGGGGAAAAACTGTTTTTT. The chain links TRBV9 to TRBJ1-4, with TRBD1 matching over 8 bases. Germline CDR1 SGDLS, CDR2 YYNGEE. V lost 4 bases and J lost 8; bases outside the gene matches: 10. The CDR3 is 15 amino acids.

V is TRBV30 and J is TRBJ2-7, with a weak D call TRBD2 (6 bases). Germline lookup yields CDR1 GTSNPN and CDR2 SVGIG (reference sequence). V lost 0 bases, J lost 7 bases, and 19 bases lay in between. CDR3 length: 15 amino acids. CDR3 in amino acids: CAWSVPEAGYLEQYF. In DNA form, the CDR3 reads TGTGCCTGGAGTGTACCGGAGGCGGGATATCTAGAGCAGTACTTC.

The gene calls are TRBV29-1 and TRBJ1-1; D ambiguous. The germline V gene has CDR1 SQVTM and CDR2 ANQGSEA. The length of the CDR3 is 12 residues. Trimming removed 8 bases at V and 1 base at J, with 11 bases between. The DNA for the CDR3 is TGCAGCACTAGGGCGGCGAACACTGAAGCTTTCTTT. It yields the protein CSTRAANTEAFF.

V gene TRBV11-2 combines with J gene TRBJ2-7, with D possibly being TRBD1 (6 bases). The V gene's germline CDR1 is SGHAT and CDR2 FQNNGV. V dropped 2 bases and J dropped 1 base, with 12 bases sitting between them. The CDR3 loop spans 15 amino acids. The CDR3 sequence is CASSLSPTGSYEQYF. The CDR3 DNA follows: TGTGCCAGCAGCTTATCACCTACAGGGTCCTACGAGCAGTACTTC.

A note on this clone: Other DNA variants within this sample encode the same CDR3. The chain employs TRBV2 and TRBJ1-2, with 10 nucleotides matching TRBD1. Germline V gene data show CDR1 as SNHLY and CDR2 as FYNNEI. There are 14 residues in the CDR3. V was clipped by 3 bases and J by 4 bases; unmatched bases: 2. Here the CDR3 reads CASSEGQGPYGYTF. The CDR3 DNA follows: TGTGCCAGCAGTGAGGGACAGGGGCCCTATGGCTACACCTTC.

CDR3 in DNA: TGCGCCAGCAGTTGGGGTTTTGAACTAGCCAAGTACGAGCAGTACTTC. This codes for CASSWGFELAKYEQYF. V gene TRBV10-2 combines with J gene TRBJ2-7; D is possibly TRBD2 (6 bases). The CDR3 totals 16 residues. V lost 5 bases and J 4 bases, leaving 21 bases between the germline ends. Germline loops: CDR1 WSHSY, CDR2 SAAADI.

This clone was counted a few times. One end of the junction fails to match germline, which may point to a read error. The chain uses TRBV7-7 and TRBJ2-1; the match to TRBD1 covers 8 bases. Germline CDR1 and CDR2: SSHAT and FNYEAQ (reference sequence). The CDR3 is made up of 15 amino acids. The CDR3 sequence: CASSLGQGWDNEQFF. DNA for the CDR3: TGTGCTAGCAGCTTAGGACAGGGCTGGGACAATGAGCAGTTCTTC.

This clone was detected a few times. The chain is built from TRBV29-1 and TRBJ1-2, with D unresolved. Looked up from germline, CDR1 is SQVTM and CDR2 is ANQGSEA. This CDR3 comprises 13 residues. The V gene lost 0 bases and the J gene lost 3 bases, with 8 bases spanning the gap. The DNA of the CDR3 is TGCAGCGTTGAAGATGCCCGGGACTATGGCTACACCTTC. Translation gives CSVEDARDYGYTF.

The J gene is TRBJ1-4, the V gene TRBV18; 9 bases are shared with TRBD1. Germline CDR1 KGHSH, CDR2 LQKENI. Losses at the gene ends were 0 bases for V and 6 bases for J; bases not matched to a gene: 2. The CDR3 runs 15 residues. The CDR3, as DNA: TGTGCCAGCTCACCACCGGACAGGGGTGATGAAAAACTGTTTTTT. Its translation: CASSPPDRGDEKLFF.

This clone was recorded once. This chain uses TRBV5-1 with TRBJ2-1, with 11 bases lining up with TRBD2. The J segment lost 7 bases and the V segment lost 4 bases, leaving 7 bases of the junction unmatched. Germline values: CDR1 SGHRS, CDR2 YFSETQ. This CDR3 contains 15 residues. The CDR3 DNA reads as TGCGCCAGCAGCACCGGGACTAGCGGTTCTAATGAGCAGTTCTTC. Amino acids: CASSTGTSGSNEQFF.

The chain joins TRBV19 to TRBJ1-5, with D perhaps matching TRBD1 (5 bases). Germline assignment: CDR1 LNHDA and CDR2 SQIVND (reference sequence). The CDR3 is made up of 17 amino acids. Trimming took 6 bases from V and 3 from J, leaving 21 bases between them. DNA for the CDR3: TGTGCCAGTAGCCCTTCTCAGGGATCCGGCCTCAATCAGCCCCAGCATTTT. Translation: CASSPSQGSGLNQPQHF.

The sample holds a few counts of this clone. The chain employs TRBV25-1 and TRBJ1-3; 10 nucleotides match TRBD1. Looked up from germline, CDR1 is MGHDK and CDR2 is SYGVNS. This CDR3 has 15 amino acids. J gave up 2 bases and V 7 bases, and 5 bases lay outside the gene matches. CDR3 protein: CASTSGTGAGNTIYF. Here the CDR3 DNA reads TGTGCCAGCACCTCGGGGACAGGGGCTGGAAACACCATATATTTT.

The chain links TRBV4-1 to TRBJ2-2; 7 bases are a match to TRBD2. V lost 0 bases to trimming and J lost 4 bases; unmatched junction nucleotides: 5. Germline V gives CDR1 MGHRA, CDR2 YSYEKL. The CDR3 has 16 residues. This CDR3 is CASSQDPGRPTGELFF. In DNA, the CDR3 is TGCGCCAGCAGCCAAGATCCCGGGAGGCCCACCGGGGAGCTGTTTTTT.

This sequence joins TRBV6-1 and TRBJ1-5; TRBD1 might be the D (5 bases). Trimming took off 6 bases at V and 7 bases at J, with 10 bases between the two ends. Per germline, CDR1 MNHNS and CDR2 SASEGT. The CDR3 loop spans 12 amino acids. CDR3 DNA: TGTGCCAGCAGGAAGGGGCAACAGCCCCAGCATTTT. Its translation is CASRKGQQPQHF.

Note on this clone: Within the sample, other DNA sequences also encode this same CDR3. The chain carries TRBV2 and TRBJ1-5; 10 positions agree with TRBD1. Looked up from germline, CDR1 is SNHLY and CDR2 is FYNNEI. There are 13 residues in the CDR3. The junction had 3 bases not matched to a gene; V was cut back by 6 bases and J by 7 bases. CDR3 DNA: TGTGCCAGCAGCGGGACAGGGGAACAGCCCCAGCATTTT. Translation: CASSGTGEQPQHF.

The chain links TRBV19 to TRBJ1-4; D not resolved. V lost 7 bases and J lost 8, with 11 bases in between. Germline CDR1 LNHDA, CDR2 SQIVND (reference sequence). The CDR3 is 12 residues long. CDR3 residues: CASNFPGEKLFF. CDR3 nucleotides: TGTGCCAGTAATTTTCCGGGAGAAAAACTGTTTTTT. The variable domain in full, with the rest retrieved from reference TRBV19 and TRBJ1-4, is DGGITQSPKYLFRKEGQNVTLSCEQNLNHDAMYWYRQDPGQGLRLIYYSQIVNDFQKGDIAEGYSVSREKKESFPLTVTSAQKNPTAFYLCASNFPGEKLFFGSGTQLSVL.

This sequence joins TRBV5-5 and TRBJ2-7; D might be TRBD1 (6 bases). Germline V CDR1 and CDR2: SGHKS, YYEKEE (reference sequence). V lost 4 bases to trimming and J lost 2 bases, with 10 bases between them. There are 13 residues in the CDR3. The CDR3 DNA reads TGTGCCAGCAGCCGGACAGAGCCCTACGAGCAGTACTTC. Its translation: CASSRTEPYEQYF.

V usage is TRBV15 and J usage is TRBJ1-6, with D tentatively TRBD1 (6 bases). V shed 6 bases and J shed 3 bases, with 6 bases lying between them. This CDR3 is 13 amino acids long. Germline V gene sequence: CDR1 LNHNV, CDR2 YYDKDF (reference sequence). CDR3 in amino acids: CATRQGYNSPLHF. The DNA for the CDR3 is TGTGCCACCAGACAGGGCTATAATTCACCCCTCCACTTT.

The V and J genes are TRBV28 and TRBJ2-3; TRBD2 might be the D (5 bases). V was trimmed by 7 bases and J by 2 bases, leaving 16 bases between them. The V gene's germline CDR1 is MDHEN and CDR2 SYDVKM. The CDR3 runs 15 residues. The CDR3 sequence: CASTGGSLITDTQYF. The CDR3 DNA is TGTGCCAGCACCGGAGGCAGCCTAATCACAGATACGCAGTATTTT.

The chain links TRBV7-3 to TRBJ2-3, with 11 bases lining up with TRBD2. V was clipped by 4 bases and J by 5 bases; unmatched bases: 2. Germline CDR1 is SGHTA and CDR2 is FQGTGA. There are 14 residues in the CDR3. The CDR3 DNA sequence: TGTGCCAGCAGCTCCACTAGCGGGAGAGATACGCAGTATTTT. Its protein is CASSSTSGRDTQYF.

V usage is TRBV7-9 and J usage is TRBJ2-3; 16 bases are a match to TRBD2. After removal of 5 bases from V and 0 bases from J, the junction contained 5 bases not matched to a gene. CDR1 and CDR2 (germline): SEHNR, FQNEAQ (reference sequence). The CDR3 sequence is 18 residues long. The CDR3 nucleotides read TGTGCCAGCAGCCAGGGACTAGCGGGAGGGCCGAGCACAGATACGCAGTATTTT. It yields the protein CASSQGLAGGPSTDTQYF. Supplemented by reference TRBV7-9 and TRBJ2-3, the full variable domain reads DTGVSQNPRHKITKRGQNVTFRCDPISEHNRLYWYRQTLGQGPEFLTYFQNEAQLEKSRLLSDRFSAERPKGSFSTLEIQRTEQGDSAMYLCASSQGLAGGPSTDTQYFGPGTRLTVL.

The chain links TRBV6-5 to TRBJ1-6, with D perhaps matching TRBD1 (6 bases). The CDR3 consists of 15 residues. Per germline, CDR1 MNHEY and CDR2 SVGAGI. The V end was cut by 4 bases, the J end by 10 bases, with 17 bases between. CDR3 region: CASSSARRGLSPLHF. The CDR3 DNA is TGTGCCAGCAGTTCCGCTCGCAGGGGTCTCTCACCCCTCCACTTT.

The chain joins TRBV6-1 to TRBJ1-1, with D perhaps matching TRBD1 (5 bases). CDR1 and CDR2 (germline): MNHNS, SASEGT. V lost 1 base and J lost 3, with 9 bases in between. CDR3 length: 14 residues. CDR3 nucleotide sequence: TGTGCCAGCAGTGAAGGTGGGGCCTACACTGAAGCTTTCTTT. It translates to CASSEGGAYTEAFF.

The CDR3 reads CASAKGKGYQETQYF. CDR3 DNA: TGCGCCAGCGCGAAGGGGAAGGGGTACCAAGAGACCCAGTACTTC. The genes are TRBV5-1 and TRBJ2-5; D may be TRBD1 (5 bases). Trimming left V 7 bases short and J 0 bases short, with 16 bases between. This CDR3 has 15 residues. Germline assignment: CDR1 SGHRS and CDR2 YFSETQ.

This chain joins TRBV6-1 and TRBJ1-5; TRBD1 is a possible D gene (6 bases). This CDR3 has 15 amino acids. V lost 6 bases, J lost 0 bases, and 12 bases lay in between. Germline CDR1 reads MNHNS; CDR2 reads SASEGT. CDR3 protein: CASRRTEISNQPQHF. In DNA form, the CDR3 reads TGTGCCAGCAGAAGGACAGAGATTAGCAATCAGCCCCAGCATTTT.

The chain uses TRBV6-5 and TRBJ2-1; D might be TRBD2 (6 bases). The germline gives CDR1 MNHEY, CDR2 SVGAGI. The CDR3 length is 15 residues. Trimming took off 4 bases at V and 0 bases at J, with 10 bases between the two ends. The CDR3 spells CASSLAVNSYNEQFF. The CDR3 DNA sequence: TGTGCCAGCAGTTTAGCGGTGAACTCCTACAATGAGCAGTTCTTC.